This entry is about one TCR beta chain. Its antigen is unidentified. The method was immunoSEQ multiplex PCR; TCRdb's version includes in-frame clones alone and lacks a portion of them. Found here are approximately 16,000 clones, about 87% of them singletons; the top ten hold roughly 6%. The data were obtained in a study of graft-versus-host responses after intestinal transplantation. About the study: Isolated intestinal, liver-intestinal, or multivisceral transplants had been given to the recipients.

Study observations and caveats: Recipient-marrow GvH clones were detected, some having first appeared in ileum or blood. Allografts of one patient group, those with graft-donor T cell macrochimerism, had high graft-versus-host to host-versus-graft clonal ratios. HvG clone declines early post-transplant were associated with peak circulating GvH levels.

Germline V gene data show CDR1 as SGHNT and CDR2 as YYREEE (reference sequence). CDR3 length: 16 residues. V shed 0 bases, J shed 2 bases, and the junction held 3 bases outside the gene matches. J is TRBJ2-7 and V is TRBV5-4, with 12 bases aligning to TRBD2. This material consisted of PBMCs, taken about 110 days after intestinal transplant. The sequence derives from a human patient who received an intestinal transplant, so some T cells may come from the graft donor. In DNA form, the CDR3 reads TGTGCCAGCAGCTTGGAACTAGCGGGAGGTCCCTACGAGCAGTACTTC. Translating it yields CASSLELAGGPYEQYF. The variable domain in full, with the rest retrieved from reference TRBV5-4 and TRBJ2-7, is ETGVTQSPTHLIKTRGQQVTLRCSSQSGHNTVSWYQQALGQGPQFIFQYYREEENGRGNFPPRFSGLQFPNYSSELNVNALELDDSALYLCASSLELAGGPYEQYFGPGTRLTVT.